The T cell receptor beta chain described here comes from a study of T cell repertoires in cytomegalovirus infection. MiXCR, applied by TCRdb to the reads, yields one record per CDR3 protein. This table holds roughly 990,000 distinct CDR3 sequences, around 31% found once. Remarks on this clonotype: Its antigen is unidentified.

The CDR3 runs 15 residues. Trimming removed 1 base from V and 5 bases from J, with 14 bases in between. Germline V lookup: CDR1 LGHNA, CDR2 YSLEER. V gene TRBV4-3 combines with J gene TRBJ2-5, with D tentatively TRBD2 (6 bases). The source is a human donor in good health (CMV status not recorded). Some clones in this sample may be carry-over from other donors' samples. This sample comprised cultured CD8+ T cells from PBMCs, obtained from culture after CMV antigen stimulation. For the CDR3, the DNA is TGCGCCAGCAGCCAAGGAAATAGCGGTGGGGAGACCCAGTACTTC. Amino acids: CASSQGNSGGETQYF.